One and the same sample provided the 5 T cell receptor beta chains below, sequenced in a study of neoadjuvant anti-PD-1 for oral cavity cancer. Assay: immunoSEQ multiplex PCR; the TCRdb copy retains only in-frame clones and omits some. The profile shows about 15,000 clones, roughly 66% of them singletons. This specimen was PBMCs, taken before nivolumab (anti-PD-1) treatment. The receptors were gathered from a person aged 40-85 years with oral cavity squamous cell carcinoma.

The chain has TRBV19 and TRBJ1-1; the D gene is possibly TRBD1 (6 bases). The V gene's germline CDR1 is LNHDA and CDR2 SQIVND (reference sequence). Trimming shortened V by 6 bases and J by 1 base, and 9 bases separated the two germline ends. The CDR3 spans 13 residues. The CDR3 here is CASRAQGNTEAFF. CDR3 DNA: TGTGCCAGTAGGGCACAGGGGAACACTGAAGCTTTCTTT. The variable domain in full, completed from reference TRBV19 and TRBJ1-1, reads DGGITQSPKYLFRKEGQNVTLSCEQNLNHDAMYWYRQDPGQGLRLIYYSQIVNDFQKGDIAEGYSVSREKKESFPLTVTSAQKNPTAFYLCASRAQGNTEAFFGQGTRLTVV.

The chain joins TRBV27 to TRBJ2-2, with 13 bases lining up with TRBD2. The germline V gene encodes CDR1 MNHEY and CDR2 SMNVEV (reference sequence). This CDR3 region has 17 residues. V dropped 4 bases and J dropped 5; count of bases not matched to a gene: 7. The CDR3 loop reads CASSSRGLAGVTGELFF. Written as DNA, the CDR3 is TGTGCCAGCAGTTCCCGCGGACTAGCGGGAGTTACCGGGGAGCTGTTTTTT.

V gene TRBV5-1 combines with J gene TRBJ1-1; no firm D call. The CDR3 has 15 residues. Trimming shortened V by 2 bases and J by 1 base, and 12 bases separated the two germline ends. Germline V CDR1 and CDR2: SGHRS, YFSETQ. CDR3 coding DNA: TGCGCCAGCAGCTTCACTATCCCGGGGAACACTGAAGCTTTCTTT. It specifies CASSFTIPGNTEAFF.

The chain uses TRBV11-2 and TRBJ2-2, with TRBD2 identical over 8 bases. The length of the CDR3 is 15 residues. Germline V gene lookup returns CDR1 SGHAT and CDR2 FQNNGV. V was clipped by 5 bases and J by 5 bases; unmatched bases: 7. DNA for the CDR3: TGTGCCAGCAGCCGAGCGGGAGTCGGGACCGGGGAGCTGTTTTTT. The encoded protein is CASSRAGVGTGELFF.

This clone was counted between two and nine times. This chain uses TRBV9 with TRBJ1-4; D gene ambiguous. CDR3 length: 15 amino acids. Germline V gene lookup returns CDR1 SGDLS and CDR2 YYNGEE. V was shortened by 0 bases and J by 6 bases, with 12 bases between the two germline ends. The CDR3 here is CASSVGPGMDEKLFF. The CDR3 DNA reads as TGTGCCAGCAGCGTAGGCCCCGGGATGGATGAAAAACTGTTTTTT.